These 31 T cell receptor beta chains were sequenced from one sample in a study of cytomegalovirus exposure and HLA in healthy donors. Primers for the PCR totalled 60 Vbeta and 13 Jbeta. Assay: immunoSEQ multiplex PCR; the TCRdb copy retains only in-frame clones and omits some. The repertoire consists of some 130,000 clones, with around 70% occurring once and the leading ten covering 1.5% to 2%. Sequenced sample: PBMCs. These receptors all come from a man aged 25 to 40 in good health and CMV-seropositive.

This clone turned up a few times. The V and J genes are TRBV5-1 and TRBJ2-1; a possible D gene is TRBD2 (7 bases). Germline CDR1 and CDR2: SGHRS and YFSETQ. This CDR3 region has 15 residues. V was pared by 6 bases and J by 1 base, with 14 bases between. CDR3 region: CASNEGGGSYNEQFF. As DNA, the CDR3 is TGCGCCAGCAATGAAGGGGGGGGGTCCTACAATGAGCAGTTCTTC.

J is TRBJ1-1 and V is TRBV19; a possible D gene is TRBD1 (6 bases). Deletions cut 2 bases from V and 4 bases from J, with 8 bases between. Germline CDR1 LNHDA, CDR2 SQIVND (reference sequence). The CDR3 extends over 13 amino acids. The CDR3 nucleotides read TGTGCCAGTAGTATACAGGGGAGCACTGAAGCTTTCTTT. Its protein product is CASSIQGSTEAFF.

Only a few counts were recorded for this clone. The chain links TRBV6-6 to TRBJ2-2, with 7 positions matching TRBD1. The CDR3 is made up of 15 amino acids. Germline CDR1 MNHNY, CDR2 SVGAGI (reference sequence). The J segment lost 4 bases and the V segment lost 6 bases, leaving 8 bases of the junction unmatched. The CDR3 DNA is TGTGCCAGCAGCCGCAACAGGGGCGGCACCGGGGAGCTGTTTTTT. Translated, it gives CASSRNRGGTGELFF.

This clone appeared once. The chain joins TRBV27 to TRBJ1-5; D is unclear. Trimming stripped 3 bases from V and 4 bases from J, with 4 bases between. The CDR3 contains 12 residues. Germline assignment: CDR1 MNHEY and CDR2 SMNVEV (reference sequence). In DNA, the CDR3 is TGTGCCAGCAGTTTTCAGAATCAGCCCCAGCATTTT. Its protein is CASSFQNQPQHF.

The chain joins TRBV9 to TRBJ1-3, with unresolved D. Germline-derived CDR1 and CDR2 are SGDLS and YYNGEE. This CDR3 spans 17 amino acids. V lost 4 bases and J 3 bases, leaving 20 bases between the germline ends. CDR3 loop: CASSPRSSSKYGNTIYF. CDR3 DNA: TGTGCCAGCAGCCCACGGTCTTCATCCAAATATGGAAACACCATATATTTT.

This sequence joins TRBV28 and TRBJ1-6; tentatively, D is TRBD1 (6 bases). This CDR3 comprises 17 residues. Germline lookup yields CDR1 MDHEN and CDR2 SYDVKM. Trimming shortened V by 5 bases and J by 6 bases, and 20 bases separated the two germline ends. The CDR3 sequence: CASSLAAGTTFNSPLHF. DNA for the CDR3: TGTGCCAGCAGTCTCGCCGCCGGGACAACCTTTAATTCACCCCTCCACTTT.

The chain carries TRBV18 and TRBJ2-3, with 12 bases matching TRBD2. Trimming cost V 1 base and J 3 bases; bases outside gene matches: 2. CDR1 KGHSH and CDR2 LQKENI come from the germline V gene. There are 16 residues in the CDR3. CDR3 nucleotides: TGTGCCAGCTCACCACAGACTAGCGGGAGTACAGATACGCAGTATTTT. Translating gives CASSPQTSGSTDTQYF.

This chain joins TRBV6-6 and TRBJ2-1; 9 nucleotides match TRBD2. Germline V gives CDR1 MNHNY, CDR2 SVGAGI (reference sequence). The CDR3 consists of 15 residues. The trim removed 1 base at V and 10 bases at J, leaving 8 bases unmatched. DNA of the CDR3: TGTGCCAGCAGTTACTATAGCGGGAGTATGGAGGAGCAGTTCTTC. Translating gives CASSYYSGSMEEQFF.

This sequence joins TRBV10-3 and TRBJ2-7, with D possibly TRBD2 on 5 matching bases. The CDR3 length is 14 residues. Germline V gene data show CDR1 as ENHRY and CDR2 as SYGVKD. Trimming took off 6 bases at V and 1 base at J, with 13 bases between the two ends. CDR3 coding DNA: TGTGCCATCAGCTCGGGCGGGCTTTCCTACGAGCAGTACTTC. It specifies CAISSGGLSYEQYF.

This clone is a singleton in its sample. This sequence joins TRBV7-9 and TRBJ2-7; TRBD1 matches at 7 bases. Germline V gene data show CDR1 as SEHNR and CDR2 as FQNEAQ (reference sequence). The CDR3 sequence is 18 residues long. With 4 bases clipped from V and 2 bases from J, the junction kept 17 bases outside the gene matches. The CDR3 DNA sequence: TGTGCCAGCAGCTCAGCCAAGCCCGGGACAGAAAGTCCCTACGAGCAGTACTTC. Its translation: CASSSAKPGTESPYEQYF.

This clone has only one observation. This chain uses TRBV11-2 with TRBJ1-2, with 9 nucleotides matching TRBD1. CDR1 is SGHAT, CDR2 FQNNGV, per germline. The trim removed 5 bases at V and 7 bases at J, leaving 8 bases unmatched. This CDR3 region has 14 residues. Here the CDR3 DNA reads TGTGCCAGCAGCCAACACAGGGGGCAATCTGGCTACACCTTC. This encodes CASSQHRGQSGYTF.

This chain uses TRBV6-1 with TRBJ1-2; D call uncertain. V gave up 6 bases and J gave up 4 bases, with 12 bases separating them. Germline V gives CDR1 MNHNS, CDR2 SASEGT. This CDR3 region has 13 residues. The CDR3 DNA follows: TGTGCCAGCAGCCTTTCAGGAATCTATGGCTACACCTTC. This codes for CASSLSGIYGYTF.

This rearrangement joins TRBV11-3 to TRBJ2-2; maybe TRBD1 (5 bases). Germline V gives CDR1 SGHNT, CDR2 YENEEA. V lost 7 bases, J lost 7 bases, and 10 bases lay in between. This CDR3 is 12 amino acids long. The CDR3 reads CASKSRDGELFF. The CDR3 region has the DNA TGTGCCAGCAAATCCAGGGACGGGGAGCTGTTTTTT.

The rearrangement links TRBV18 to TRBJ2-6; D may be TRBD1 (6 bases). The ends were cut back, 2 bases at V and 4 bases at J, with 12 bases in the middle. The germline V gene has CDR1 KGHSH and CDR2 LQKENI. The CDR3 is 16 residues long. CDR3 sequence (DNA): TGTGCCAGCTCACCATACACAGGGTCAGGGGCCAACGTCCTGACTTTC. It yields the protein CASSPYTGSGANVLTF.

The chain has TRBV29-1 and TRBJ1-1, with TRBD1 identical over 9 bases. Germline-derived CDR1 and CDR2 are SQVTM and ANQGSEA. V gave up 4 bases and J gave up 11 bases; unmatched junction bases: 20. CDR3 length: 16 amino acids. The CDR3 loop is CSVGYPGQGSLLGAFF. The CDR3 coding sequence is TGCAGCGTTGGATATCCGGGACAGGGCAGTCTACTGGGGGCTTTCTTT. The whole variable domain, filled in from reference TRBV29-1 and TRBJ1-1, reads SAVISQKPSRDICQRGTSLTIQCQVDSQVTMMFWYRQQPGQSLTLIATANQGSEATYESGFVIDKFPISRPNLTFSTLTVSNMSPEDSSIYLCSVGYPGQGSLLGAFFGQGTRLTVV.

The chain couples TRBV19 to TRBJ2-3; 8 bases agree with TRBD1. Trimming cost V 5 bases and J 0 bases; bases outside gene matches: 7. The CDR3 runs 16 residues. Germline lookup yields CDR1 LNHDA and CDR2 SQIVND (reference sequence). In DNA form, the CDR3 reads TGTGCCAGTAGTGACCCGGGACAGGAAAGCACAGATACGCAGTATTTT. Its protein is CASSDPGQESTDTQYF.

Here the CDR3 DNA reads TGTGCCAGCAGGGGACAGGGATGGACCACCATATATTTT. Translating gives CASRGQGWTTIYF. This chain connects TRBV25-1 to TRBJ1-3; 9 bases fit TRBD1. The junction had 6 bases not matched to a gene; V was cut back by 6 bases and J by 9 bases. The CDR3 is made up of 13 amino acids. Germline-derived CDR1 and CDR2 are MGHDK and SYGVNS.

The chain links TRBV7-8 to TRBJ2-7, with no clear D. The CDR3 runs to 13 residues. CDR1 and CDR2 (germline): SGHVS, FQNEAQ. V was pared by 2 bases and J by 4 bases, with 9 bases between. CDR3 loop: CASSLQKPYEQYF. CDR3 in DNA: TGTGCCAGCAGCTTACAGAAACCTTACGAGCAGTACTTC.

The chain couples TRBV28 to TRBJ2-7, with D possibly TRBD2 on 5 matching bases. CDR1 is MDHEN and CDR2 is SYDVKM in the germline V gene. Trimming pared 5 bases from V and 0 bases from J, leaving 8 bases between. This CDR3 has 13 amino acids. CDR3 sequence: CASSHGLSYEQYF. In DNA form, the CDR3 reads TGTGCCAGCAGTCACGGACTCTCCTACGAGCAGTACTTC.

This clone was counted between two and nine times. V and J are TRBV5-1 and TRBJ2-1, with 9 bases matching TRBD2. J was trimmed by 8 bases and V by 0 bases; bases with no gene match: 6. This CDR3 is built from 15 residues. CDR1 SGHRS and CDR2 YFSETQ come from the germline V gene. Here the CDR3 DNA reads TGCGCCAGCAGCTTGGGGCGGGAGGGTTTGTATGAGCAGTTCTTC. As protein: CASSLGREGLYEQFF.

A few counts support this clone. The CDR3 sequence is CASSLNLRGRQTEAFF. The CDR3 DNA reads as TGCGCCAGCAGCTTAAATCTCAGGGGGAGGCAGACTGAAGCTTTCTTT. The rearrangement uses TRBV5-1 and TRBJ1-1, with 7 bases lining up with TRBD1. V shed 2 bases and J 5 bases; nucleotides not matched to a gene: 12. This CDR3 is built from 16 residues. Germline V gives CDR1 SGHRS, CDR2 YFSETQ.

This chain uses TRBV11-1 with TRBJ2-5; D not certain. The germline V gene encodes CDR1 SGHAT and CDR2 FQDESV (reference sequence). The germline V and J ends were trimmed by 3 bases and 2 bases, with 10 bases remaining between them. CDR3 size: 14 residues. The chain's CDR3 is CASSFNLLQETQYF. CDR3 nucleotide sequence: TGTGCCAGCAGCTTTAACTTACTACAAGAGACCCAGTACTTC.

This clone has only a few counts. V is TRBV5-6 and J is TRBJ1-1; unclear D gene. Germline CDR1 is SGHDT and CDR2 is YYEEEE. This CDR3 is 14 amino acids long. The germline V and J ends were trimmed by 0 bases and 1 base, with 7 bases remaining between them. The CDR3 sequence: CASSLDLANTEAFF. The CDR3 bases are TGTGCCAGCAGCTTGGATCTAGCGAACACTGAAGCTTTCTTT.

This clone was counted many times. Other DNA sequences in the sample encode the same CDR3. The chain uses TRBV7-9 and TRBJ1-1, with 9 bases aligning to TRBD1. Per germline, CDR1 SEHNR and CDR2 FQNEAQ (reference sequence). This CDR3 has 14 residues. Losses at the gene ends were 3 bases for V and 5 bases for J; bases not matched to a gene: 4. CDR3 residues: CASSLTGGITEAFF. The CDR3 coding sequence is TGTGCCAGCAGCTTGACAGGGGGTATTACTGAAGCTTTCTTT.

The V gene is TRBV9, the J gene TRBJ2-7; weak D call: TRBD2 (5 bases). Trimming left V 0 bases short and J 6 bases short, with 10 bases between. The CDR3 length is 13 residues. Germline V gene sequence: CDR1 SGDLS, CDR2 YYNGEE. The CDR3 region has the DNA TGTGCCAGCAGCGTAGGGACTCTAGGCGAGCAGTACTTC. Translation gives CASSVGTLGEQYF.

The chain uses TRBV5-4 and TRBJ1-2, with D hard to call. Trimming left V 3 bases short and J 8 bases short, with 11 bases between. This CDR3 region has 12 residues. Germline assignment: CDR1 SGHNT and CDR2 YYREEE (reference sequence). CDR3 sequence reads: CASSWHLEGYTF. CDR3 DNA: TGTGCCAGCAGCTGGCACCTGGAGGGCTACACCTTC.

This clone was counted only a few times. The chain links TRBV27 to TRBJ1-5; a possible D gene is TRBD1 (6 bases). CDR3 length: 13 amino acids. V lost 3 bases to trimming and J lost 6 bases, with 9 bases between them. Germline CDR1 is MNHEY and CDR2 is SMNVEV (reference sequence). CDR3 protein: CASSFDRTQPQHF. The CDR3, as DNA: TGTGCCAGCAGTTTTGACAGGACTCAGCCCCAGCATTTT.

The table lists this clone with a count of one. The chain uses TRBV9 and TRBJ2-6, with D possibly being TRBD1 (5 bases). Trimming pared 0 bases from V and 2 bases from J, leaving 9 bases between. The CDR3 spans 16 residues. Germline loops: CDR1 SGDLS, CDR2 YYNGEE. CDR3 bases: TGTGCCAGCAGCGTAGACAGGACACCTGGGGCCAACGTCCTGACTTTC. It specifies CASSVDRTPGANVLTF. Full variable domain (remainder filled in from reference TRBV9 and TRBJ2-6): DSGVTQTPKHLITATGQRVTLRCSPRSGDLSVYWYQQSLDQGLQFLIQYYNGEERAKGNILERFSAQQFPDLHSELNLSSLELGDSALYFCASSVDRTPGANVLTFGAGSRLTVL.

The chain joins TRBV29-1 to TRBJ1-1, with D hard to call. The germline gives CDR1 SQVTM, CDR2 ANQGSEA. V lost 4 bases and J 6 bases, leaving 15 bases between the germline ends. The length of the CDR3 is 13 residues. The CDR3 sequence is CSVGRMGSAEAFF. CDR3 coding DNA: TGCAGCGTTGGGAGGATGGGTTCGGCTGAAGCTTTCTTT.

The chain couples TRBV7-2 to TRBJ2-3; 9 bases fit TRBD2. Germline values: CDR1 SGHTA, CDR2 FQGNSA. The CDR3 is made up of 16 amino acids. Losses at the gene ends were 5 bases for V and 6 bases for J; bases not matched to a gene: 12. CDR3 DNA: TGTGCCAGCAGCCACGCAGGCGGGAGGGGGAGGGATACGCAGTATTTT. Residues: CASSHAGGRGRDTQYF.

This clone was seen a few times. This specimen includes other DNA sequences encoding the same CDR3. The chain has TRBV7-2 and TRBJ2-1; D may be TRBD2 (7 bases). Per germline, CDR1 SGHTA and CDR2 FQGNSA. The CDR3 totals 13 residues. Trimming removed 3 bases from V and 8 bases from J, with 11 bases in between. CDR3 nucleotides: TGTGCCAGCAGCTTCTGGGGGGGCCATGAGCAGTTCTTC. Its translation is CASSFWGGHEQFF.